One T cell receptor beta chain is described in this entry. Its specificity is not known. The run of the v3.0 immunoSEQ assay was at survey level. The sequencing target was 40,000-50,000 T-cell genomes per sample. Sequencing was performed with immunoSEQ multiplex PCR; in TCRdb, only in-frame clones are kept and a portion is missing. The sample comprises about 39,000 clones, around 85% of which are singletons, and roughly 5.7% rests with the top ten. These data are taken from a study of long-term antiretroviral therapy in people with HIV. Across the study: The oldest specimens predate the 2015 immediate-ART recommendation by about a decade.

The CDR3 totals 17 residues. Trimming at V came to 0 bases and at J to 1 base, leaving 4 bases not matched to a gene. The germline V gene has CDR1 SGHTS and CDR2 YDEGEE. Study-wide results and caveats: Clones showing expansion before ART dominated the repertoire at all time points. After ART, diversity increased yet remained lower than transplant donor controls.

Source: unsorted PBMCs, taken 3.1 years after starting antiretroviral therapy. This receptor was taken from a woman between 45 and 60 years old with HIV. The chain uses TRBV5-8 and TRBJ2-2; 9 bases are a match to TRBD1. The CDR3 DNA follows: TGTGCCAGCAGCTTGGTTCGGGGACAGGGGAACACCGGGGAGCTGTTTTTT. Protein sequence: CASSLVRGQGNTGELFF.